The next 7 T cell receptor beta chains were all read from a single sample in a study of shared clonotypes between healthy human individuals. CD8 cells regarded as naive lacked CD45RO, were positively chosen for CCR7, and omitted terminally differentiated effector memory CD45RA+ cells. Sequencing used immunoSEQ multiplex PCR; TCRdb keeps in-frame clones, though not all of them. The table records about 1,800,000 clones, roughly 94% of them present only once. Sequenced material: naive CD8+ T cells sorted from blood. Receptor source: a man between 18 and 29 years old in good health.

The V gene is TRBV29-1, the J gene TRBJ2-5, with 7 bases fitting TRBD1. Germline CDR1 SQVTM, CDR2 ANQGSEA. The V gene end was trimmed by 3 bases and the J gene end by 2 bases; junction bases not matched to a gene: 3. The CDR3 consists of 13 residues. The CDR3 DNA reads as TGCAGCGTTGACGACAGGGATCAAGAGACCCAGTACTTC. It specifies CSVDDRDQETQYF.

CDR3 nucleotides: TGTGCCAGCAGCTCCGACAGGGAGGTGGGTTCACCCCTCCACTTT. Its protein is CASSSDREVGSPLHF. This rearrangement joins TRBV7-9 to TRBJ1-6; TRBD1 matches at 7 bases. CDR3 length: 15 residues. V was pared by 4 bases and J by 9 bases, with 9 bases of the junction left unmatched. Germline V gene lookup returns CDR1 SEHNR and CDR2 FQNEAQ (reference sequence).

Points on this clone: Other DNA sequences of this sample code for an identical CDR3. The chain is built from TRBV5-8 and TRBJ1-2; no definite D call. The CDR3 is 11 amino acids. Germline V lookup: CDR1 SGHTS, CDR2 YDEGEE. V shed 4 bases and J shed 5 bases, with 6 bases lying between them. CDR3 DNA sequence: TGTGCCAGCAGCCTTGGTTATGGCTACACCTTC. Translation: CASSLGYGYTF. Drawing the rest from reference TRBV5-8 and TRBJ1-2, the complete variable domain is EAGVTQSPTHLIKTRGQQATLRCSPISGHTSVYWYQQALGLGLQFLLWYDEGEERNRGNFPPRFSGRQFPNYSSELNVNALELEDSALYLCASSLGYGYTFGSGTRLTVV.

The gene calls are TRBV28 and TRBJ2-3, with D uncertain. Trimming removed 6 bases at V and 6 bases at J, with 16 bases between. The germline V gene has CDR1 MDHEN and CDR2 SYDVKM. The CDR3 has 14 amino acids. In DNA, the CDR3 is TGTGCCAGCAGCTCTCCGATTGGAGCCGATACGCAGTATTTT. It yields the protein CASSSPIGADTQYF.

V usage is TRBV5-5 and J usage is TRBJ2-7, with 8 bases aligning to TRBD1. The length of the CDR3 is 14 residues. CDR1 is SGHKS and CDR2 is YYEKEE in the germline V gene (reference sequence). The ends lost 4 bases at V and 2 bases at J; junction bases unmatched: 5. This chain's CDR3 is CASSAGTGPYEQYF. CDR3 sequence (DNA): TGTGCCAGCAGCGCCGGGACAGGTCCCTACGAGCAGTACTTC.

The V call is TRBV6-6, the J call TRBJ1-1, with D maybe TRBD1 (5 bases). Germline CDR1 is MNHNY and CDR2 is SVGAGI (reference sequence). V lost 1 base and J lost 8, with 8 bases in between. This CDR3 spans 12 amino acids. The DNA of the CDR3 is TGTGCCAGCAGTTACTTGCGGGGGGAAGCTTTCTTT. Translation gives CASSYLRGEAFF.

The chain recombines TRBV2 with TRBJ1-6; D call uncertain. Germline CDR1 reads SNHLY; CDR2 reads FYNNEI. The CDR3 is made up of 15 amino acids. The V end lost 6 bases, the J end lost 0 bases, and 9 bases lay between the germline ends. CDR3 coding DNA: TGTGCCAGCAGAGCTTCGGGCTCCTATAATTCACCCCTCCACTTT. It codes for CASRASGSYNSPLHF.